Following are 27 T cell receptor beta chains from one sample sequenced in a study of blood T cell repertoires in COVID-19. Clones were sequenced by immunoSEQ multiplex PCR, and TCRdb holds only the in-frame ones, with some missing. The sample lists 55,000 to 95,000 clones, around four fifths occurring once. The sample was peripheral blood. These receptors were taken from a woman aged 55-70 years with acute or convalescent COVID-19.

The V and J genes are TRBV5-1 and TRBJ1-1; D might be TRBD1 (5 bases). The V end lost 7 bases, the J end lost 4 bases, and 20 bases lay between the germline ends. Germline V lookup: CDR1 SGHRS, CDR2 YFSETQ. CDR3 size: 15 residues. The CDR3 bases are TGCGCCAGCCAGTCGGGGGGTAGGGAAGGCACTGAAGCTTTCTTT. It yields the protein CASQSGGREGTEAFF.

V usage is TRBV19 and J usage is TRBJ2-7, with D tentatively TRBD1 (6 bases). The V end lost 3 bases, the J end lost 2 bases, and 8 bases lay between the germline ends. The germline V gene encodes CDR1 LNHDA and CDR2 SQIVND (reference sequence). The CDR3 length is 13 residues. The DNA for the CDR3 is TGTGCCAGTAGTATTGGGGACACCTACGAGCAGTACTTC. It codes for CASSIGDTYEQYF.

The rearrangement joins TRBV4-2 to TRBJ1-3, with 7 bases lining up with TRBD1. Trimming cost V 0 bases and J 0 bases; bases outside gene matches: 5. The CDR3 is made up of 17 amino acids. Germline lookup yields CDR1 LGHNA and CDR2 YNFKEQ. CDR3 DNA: TGTGCCAGCAGCCAAGAAAGGGGGCCCCGCTCTGGAAACACCATATATTTT. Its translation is CASSQERGPRSGNTIYF.

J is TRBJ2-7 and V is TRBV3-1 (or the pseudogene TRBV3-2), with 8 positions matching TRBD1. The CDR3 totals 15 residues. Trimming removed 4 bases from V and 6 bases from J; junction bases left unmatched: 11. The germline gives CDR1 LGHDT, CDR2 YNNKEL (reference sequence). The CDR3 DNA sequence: TGTGCCAGCAGCCCCCCCTGGCAGGGGGCGTTCGAGCAGTACTTC. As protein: CASSPPWQGAFEQYF.

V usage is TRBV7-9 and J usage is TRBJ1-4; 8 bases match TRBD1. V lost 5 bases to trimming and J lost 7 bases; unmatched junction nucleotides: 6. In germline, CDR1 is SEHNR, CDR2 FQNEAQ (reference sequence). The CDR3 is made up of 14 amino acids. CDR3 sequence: CASSRQGAGEKLFF. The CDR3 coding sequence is TGTGCCAGCAGCCGCCAGGGGGCTGGTGAAAAACTGTTTTTT.

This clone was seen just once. CDR3 residues: CASSPLTRNNEQFF. CDR3 coding DNA: TGTGCCAGCTCACCACTAACCAGAAATAATGAGCAGTTCTTC. The chain couples TRBV18 to TRBJ2-1; D unclear. Per germline, CDR1 KGHSH and CDR2 LQKENI. Deletions cut 1 base from V and 7 bases from J, with 11 bases between. The CDR3 extends over 14 amino acids.

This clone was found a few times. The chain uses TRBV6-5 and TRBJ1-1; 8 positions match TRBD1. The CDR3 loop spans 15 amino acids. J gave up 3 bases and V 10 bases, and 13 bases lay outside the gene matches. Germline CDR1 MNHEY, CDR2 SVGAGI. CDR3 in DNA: TGTGCCACCGAAAAAACCGGGACAGGACACACTGAAGCTTTCTTT. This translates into CATEKTGTGHTEAFF.

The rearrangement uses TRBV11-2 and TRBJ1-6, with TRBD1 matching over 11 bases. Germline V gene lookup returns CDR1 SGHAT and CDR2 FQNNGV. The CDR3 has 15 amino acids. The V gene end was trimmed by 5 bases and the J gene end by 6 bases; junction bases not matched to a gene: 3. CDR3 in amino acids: CASSGQGATNSPLHF. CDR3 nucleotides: TGTGCCAGCAGCGGACAGGGGGCCACTAATTCACCCCTCCACTTT.

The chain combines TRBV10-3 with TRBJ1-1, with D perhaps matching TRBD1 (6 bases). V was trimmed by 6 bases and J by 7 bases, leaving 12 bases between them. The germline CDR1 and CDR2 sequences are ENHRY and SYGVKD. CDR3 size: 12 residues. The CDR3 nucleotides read TGTGCCATCAGGACAGGCCGTAGTGAAGCTTTCTTT. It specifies CAIRTGRSEAFF.

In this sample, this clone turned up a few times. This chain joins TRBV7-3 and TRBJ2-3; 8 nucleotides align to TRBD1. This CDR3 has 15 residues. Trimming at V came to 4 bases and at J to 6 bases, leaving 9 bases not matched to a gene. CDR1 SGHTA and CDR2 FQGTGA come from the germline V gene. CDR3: CASSSSRTGRDTQYF. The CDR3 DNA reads TGTGCCAGCAGCTCCTCAAGGACAGGGCGGGATACGCAGTATTTT. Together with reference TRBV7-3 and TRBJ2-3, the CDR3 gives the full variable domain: GAGVSQTPSNKVTEKGKYVELRCDPISGHTALYWYRQSLGQGPEFLIYFQGTGAADDSGLPNDRFFAVRPEGSVSTLKIQRTERGDSAVYLCASSSSRTGRDTQYFGPGTRLTVL.

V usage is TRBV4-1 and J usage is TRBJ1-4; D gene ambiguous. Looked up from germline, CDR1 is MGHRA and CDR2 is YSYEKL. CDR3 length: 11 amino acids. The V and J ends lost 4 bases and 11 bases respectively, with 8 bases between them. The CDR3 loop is CASSLTMKLFF. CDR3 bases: TGCGCCAGCAGCCTTACAATGAAACTGTTTTTT.

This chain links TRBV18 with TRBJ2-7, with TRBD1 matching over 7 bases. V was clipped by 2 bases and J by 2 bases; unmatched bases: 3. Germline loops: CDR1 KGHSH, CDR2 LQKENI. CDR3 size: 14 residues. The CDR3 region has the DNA TGTGCCAGCTCACCAATCGGGACAGCCTACGAGCAGTACTTC. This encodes CASSPIGTAYEQYF.

This CDR3 reads CASSIERGQNTEAFF. The DNA for the CDR3 is TGTGCCAGTAGTATAGAAAGGGGGCAGAACACTGAAGCTTTCTTT. The genes are TRBV19 and TRBJ1-1, with 7 bases fitting TRBD1. From germline, CDR1 is LNHDA and CDR2 SQIVND (reference sequence). V was pared by 0 bases and J by 1 base, with 2 bases of the junction left unmatched. The CDR3 is 15 residues long.

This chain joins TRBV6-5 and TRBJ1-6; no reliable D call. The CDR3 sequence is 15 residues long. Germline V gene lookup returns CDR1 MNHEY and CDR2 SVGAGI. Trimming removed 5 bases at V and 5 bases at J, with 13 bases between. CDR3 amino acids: CASSRFQADNSPLHF. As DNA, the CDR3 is TGTGCCAGCAGTCGCTTTCAGGCCGATAATTCACCCCTCCACTTT.

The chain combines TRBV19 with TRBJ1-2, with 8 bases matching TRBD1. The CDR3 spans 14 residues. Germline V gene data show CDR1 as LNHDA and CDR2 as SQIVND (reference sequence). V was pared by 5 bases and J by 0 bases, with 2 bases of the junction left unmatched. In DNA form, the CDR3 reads TGTGCCAGTAGTCCGACAGGGGCTAACTATGGCTACACCTTC. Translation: CASSPTGANYGYTF.

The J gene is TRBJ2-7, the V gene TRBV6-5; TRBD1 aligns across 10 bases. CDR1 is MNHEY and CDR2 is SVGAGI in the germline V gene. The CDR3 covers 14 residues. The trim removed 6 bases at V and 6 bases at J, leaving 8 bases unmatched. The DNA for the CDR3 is TGTGCCAGCAGAGCCGGCCGGACAGGGGGCGAGCAGTACTTC. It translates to CASRAGRTGGEQYF.

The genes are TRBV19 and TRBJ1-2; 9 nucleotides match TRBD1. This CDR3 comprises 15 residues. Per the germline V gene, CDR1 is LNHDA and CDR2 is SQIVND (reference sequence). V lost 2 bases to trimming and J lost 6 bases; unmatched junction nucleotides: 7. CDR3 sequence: CASSISGTGWNGYTF. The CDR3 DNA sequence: TGTGCCAGTAGTATATCCGGGACAGGGTGGAATGGCTACACCTTC.

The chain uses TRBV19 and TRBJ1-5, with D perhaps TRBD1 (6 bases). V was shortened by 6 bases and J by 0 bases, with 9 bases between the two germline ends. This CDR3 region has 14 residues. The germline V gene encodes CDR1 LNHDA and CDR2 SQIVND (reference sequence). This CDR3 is CASSGQTSNQPQHF. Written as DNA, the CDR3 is TGTGCCAGTAGCGGACAGACTAGCAATCAGCCCCAGCATTTT.

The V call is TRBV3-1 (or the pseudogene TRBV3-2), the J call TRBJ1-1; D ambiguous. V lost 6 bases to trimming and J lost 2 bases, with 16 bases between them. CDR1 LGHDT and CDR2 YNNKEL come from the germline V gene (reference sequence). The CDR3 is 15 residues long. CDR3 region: CASSRGVRQNTEAFF. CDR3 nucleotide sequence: TGTGCCAGCAGTCGGGGAGTGAGGCAAAACACTGAAGCTTTCTTT.

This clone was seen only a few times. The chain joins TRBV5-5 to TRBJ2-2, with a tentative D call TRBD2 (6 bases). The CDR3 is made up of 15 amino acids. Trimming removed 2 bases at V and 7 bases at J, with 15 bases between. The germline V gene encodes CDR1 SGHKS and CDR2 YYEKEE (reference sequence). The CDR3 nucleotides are TGTGCCAGCAGCTTAGGAGGGGTATATCGCGGGGAGCTGTTTTTT. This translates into CASSLGGVYRGELFF.

CDR3 DNA sequence: TGCGCCAGCAGACAGGGACAGGGGGTCACAGATACGCAGTATTTT. This codes for CASRQGQGVTDTQYF. This rearrangement joins TRBV5-1 to TRBJ2-3; 11 positions match TRBD1. With V trimmed by 5 bases and J by 2 bases, 4 bases remained unmatched. The CDR3 length is 15 residues. Per germline, CDR1 SGHRS and CDR2 YFSETQ.

The CDR3 nucleotides read TGTGCCAGCAGTTTAAAACTTGCCTACGAGCAGTACTTC. It yields the protein CASSLKLAYEQYF. V usage is TRBV27 and J usage is TRBJ2-7; D remains ambiguous. This CDR3 contains 13 residues. V shed 2 bases and J shed 2 bases, with 7 bases lying between them. Germline V CDR1 and CDR2: MNHEY, SMNVEV (reference sequence).

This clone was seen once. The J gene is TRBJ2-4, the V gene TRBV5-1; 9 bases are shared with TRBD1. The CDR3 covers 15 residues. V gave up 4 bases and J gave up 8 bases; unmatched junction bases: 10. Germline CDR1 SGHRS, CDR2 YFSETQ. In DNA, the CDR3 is TGCGCCAGCAGCACGGGGACAGGGATCGGGGACATTCAGTACTTC. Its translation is CASSTGTGIGDIQYF.

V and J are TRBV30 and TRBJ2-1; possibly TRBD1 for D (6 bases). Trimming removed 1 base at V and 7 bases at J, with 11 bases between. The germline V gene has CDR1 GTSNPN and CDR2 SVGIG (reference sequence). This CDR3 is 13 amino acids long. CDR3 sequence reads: CAWSADRSNEQFF. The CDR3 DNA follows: TGTGCCTGGAGTGCCGACAGGAGTAATGAGCAGTTCTTC.

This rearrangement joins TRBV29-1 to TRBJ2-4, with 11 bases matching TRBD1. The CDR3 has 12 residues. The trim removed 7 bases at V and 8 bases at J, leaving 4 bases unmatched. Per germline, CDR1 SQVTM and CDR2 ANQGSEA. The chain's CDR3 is CSAWDRGDIQYF. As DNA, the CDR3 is TGCAGCGCTTGGGACAGGGGGGACATTCAGTACTTC.

The CDR3 loop reads CASSQTSTSGRYNEQFF. The CDR3 bases are TGCGCCAGCAGCCAAACCTCGACTAGCGGGAGATACAATGAGCAGTTCTTC. The chain carries TRBV4-1 and TRBJ2-1; 12 bases align to TRBD2. Per the germline V gene, CDR1 is MGHRA and CDR2 is YSYEKL. With 2 bases clipped from V and 4 bases from J, the junction kept 6 bases outside the gene matches. This CDR3 region has 17 residues.

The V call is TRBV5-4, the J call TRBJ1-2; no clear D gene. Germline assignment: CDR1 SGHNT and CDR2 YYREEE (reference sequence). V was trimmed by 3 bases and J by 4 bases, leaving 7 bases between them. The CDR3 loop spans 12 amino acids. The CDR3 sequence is CASSSGSYGYTF. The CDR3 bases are TGTGCCAGCAGCTCCGGGAGCTATGGCTACACCTTC.